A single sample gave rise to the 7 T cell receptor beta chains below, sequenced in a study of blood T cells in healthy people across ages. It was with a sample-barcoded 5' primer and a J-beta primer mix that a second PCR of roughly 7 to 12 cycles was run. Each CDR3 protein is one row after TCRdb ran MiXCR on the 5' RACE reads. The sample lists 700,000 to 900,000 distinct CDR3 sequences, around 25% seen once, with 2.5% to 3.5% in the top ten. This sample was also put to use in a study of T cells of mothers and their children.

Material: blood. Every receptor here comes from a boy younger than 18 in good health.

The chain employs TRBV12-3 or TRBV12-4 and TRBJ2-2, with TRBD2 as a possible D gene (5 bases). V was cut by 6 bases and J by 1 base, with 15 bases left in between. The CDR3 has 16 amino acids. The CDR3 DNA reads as TGTGCCAGCAGCACCCCGGGGTGGGGGAACACCGGGGAGCTGTTTTTT. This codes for CASSTPGWGNTGELFF.

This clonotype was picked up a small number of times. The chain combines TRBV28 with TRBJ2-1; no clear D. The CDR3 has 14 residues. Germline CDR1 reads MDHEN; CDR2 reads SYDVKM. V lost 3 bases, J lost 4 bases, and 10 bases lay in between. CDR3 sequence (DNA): TGTGCCAGCAGTTTCATAGACTTTTACAATGAGCAGTTCTTC. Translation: CASSFIDFYNEQFF.

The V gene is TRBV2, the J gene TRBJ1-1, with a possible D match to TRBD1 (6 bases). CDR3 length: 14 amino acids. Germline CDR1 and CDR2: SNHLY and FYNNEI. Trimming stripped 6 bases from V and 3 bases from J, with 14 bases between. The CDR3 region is CASSVQGLDTEAFF. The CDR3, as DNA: TGTGCCAGCAGCGTACAGGGTCTCGACACTGAAGCTTTCTTT.

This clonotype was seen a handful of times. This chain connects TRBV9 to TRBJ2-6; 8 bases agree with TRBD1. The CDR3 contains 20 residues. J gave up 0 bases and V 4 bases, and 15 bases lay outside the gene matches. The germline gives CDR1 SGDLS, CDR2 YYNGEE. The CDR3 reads CASSPSSPGQVVSGANVLTF. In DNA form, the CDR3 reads TGTGCCAGCAGCCCATCATCGCCGGGACAGGTCGTCTCTGGGGCCAACGTCCTGACTTTC.

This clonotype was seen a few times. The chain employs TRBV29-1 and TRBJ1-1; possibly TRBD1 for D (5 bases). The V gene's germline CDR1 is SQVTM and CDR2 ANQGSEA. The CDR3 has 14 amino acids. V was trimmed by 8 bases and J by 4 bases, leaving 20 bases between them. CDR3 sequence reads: CSLQPQDGTTEAFF. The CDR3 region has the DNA TGCAGCCTACAGCCCCAAGACGGGACCACTGAAGCTTTCTTT.

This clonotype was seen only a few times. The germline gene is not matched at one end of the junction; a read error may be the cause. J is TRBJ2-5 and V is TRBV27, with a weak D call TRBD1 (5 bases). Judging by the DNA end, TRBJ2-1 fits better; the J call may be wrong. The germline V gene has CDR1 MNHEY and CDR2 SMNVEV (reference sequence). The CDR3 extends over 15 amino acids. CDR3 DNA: TGTGCCAGCGGACGACCAGGGCTCCTCTACAGTGAGCAGTTCTTC. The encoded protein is CASGRPGLLYSEQFF.

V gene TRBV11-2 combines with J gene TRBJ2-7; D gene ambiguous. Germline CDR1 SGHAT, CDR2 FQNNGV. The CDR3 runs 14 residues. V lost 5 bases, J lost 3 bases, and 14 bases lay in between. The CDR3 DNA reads TGTGCCAGCAGCCAATCTAGTCGAGGCTACGAGCAGTACTTC. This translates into CASSQSSRGYEQYF.